The TCR beta chain under discussion was sequenced for a study of cytomegalovirus exposure and HLA in healthy donors. Study-wide context: About four fifths of more than 300 genotyped donors fell in the Caucasian-associated ancestry cluster.

Study findings and constraints: In a later analysis, TCR association rates varied by HLA locus: DRB1 most, HLA-C fewest.

Primers for the PCR totalled 60 Vbeta and 13 Jbeta. Profiled with immunoSEQ multiplex PCR; TCRdb holds only in-frame clones, not every one. Among around 150,000 clones, 55% to 85% were seen once, and the ten largest hold approximately 2.1%. The CDR3 has 15 residues. CDR1 is SEHNR, CDR2 FQNEAQ, per germline (reference sequence). The J segment lost 5 bases and the V segment lost 0 bases, leaving 4 bases of the junction unmatched. In regard to this clone: The antigen remains undetermined.

The rearrangement links TRBV7-9 to TRBJ1-1, with TRBD1 matching 9 bases. This sequence was found in a middle-aged man in good health and CMV-seronegative. Source material: PBMCs. CDR3 coding DNA: TGTGCCAGCAGCTTAGCGATCGGGACAGGGACTGAAGCTTTCTTT. As protein: CASSLAIGTGTEAFF.